Below are 16 T cell receptor beta chains sequenced from a single sample in a study of Ad26.COV2.S vaccination and SARS-CoV-2 variants. Using immunoSEQ multiplex PCR, the repertoire was profiled, and TCRdb retains in-frame clones only, with some absent. The sample has around 450,000 clones, around 90% seen once; the top ten hold about 4.4%. Treatment indicated: around 19 received Ad26.COV2.S at low or high dose, single or two shots; about 5 received placebo; per-sample allocation not given. The investigators took samples on day 63 after the first vaccine or placebo injection. This material consisted of peripheral blood, taken in a trial of Ad26.COV2.S vaccine versus placebo. The source of these receptors is a person aged 18-65 years who received the Ad26.COV2.S COVID-19 vaccine or a placebo.

J is TRBJ2-7 and V is TRBV29-1; TRBD2 aligns across 7 bases. V lost 2 bases and J lost 3; bases outside the gene matches: 10. Germline-derived CDR1 and CDR2 are SQVTM and ANQGSEA. The CDR3 sequence is 15 residues long. The CDR3 DNA is TGCAGCGTTGAATCCCGCGGGAGATTTGGCTACGAGCAGTACTTC. Its protein is CSVESRGRFGYEQYF.

This clone was counted a single time. V and J are TRBV30 and TRBJ1-1; no definite D call. The V end lost 0 bases, the J end lost 11 bases, and 10 bases lay between the germline ends. Germline lookup yields CDR1 GTSNPN and CDR2 SVGIG (reference sequence). The CDR3 sequence is 11 residues long. The CDR3 here is CAWSVNHAAFF. In DNA form, the CDR3 reads TGTGCCTGGAGTGTAAATCACGCGGCTTTCTTT.

The chain recombines TRBV29-1 with TRBJ2-1, with 9 positions matching TRBD2. This CDR3 is 13 amino acids long. The V and J ends lost 4 bases and 4 bases, in that order; junction bases with no gene match: 2. From germline, CDR1 is SQVTM and CDR2 ANQGSEA. The CDR3 protein is CSVAAGGYNEQFF. CDR3 nucleotide sequence: TGCAGCGTTGCTGCGGGGGGGTACAATGAGCAGTTCTTC.

The rearrangement joins TRBV14 to TRBJ2-3; 9 positions match TRBD1. V was pared by 4 bases and J by 8 bases, with 10 bases of the junction left unmatched. CDR3 length: 15 amino acids. Germline lookup yields CDR1 SGHDN and CDR2 FVKESK. The CDR3 reads CASSPWAGQGSTQYF. CDR3 sequence (DNA): TGTGCCAGCAGCCCCTGGGCGGGACAGGGTTCTACGCAGTATTTT.

The chain couples TRBV29-1 to TRBJ2-7, with D uncertain. This CDR3 has 12 amino acids. Germline V CDR1 and CDR2: SQVTM, ANQGSEA. The V end was cut by 3 bases, the J end by 5 bases, with 11 bases between. CDR3 amino acids: CSVEVGFHEQYF. The CDR3 nucleotides read TGCAGCGTTGAGGTGGGCTTCCACGAGCAGTACTTC.

V and J are TRBV5-6 and TRBJ1-5, with D hard to call. CDR1 SGHDT and CDR2 YYEEEE come from the germline V gene. V lost 3 bases and J lost 9, with 13 bases in between. The CDR3 extends over 13 amino acids. CDR3 DNA sequence: TGTGCCAGCAGCTCACTACTCTCGGGGCCCCAGCATTTT. This sequence encodes CASSSLLSGPQHF.

The J gene is TRBJ2-4, the V gene TRBV27; possibly TRBD2 for D (6 bases). Germline CDR1 is MNHEY and CDR2 is SMNVEV (reference sequence). Trimming left V 6 bases short and J 8 bases short, with 14 bases between. This CDR3 spans 13 amino acids. CDR3 residues: CASSPGGVDIQYF. CDR3 nucleotides: TGTGCCAGCAGCCCCGGAGGGGTTGACATTCAGTACTTC.

Remarks on this clone: This same CDR3 is encoded by further DNA sequences in the sample. The CDR3 reads CASSGSSYEQYF. CDR3 sequence (DNA): TGTGCCAGCAGCGGGAGTTCCTACGAGCAGTACTTC. The chain links TRBV27 to TRBJ2-7; tentatively, D is TRBD2 (6 bases). The CDR3 loop spans 12 amino acids. CDR1 MNHEY and CDR2 SMNVEV come from the germline V gene (reference sequence). V was shortened by 6 bases and J by 1 base, with 7 bases between the two germline ends.

On this clone itself: The sample carries other DNA sequences with the same CDR3. The V and J genes are TRBV18 and TRBJ2-7, with no clear D. V was cut by 2 bases and J by 3 bases, with 8 bases left in between. CDR1 and CDR2 (germline): KGHSH, LQKENI. CDR3 length equals 13 residues. Here the CDR3 reads CASSPGIDYEQYF. DNA of the CDR3: TGTGCCAGCTCACCAGGCATAGACTACGAGCAGTACTTC.

The rearrangement uses TRBV20-1 and TRBJ2-7; 9 positions agree with TRBD1. V gave up 6 bases and J gave up 9 bases; unmatched junction bases: 6. CDR1 and CDR2 from the germline V gene are DFQATT and SNEGSKA (reference sequence). The CDR3 spans 11 residues. DNA of the CDR3: TGCAGTGCGAGGGGACAGGGCGGGCAGTACTTC. Its protein is CSARGQGGQYF.

The chain employs TRBV19 and TRBJ1-2; a possible D gene is TRBD1 (6 bases). V lost 7 bases to trimming and J lost 5 bases, with 20 bases between them. Germline lookup yields CDR1 LNHDA and CDR2 SQIVND (reference sequence). CDR3 length: 15 residues. CDR3 coding DNA: TGTGCCAGTACGGTCGGGGGGCGCCCCGGGTATGGCTACACCTTC. This encodes CASTVGGRPGYGYTF.

This rearrangement joins TRBV9 to TRBJ2-3, with D unclear. The CDR3 runs to 15 residues. Trimming stripped 2 bases from V and 7 bases from J, with 17 bases between. Per germline, CDR1 SGDLS and CDR2 YYNGEE. CDR3 nucleotide sequence: TGTGCCAGCAGCGTGGAGACGCTCCCTGGGCATACGCAGTATTTT. Encoded protein: CASSVETLPGHTQYF.

The chain carries TRBV6-2 or TRBV6-3 and TRBJ2-7; D gene ambiguous. This CDR3 is built from 12 residues. Trimming took 0 bases from V and 7 from J, leaving 7 bases between them. Germline loops: CDR1 MNHEY, CDR2 SVGEGT. CDR3 sequence (DNA): TGTGCCAGCAGTTACTCGAAATTAGAGCAGTACTTC. This codes for CASSYSKLEQYF.

The chain uses TRBV19 and TRBJ2-2, with D possibly being TRBD1 or TRBD2 (5 bases each). Germline-derived CDR1 and CDR2 are LNHDA and SQIVND (reference sequence). V was clipped by 6 bases and J by 3 bases, with 8 bases between them. The CDR3 length is 13 residues. CDR3 bases: TGTGCCAGTAGCGGGGCCTACACCGGGGAGCTGTTTTTT. Translation: CASSGAYTGELFF.

The rearrangement joins TRBV9 to TRBJ2-1; TRBD2 matches 8 bases. Losses at the gene ends were 3 bases for V and 1 base for J; bases not matched to a gene: 9. CDR1 is SGDLS, CDR2 YYNGEE, per germline. The CDR3 length is 17 residues. As DNA, the CDR3 is TGTGCCAGCAGCGGGGGCGGCGGCGGGAGGTCCTACAATGAGCAGTTCTTC. It encodes CASSGGGGGRSYNEQFF. The full variable domain, rest sourced from reference TRBV9 and TRBJ2-1, is DSGVTQTPKHLITATGQRVTLRCSPRSGDLSVYWYQQSLDQGLQFLIQYYNGEERAKGNILERFSAQQFPDLHSELNLSSLELGDSALYFCASSGGGGGRSYNEQFFGPGTRLTVL.

The chain uses TRBV7-3 and TRBJ1-4, with unresolved D. The germline V gene has CDR1 SGHTA and CDR2 FQGTGA. This CDR3 has 13 residues. Trimming pared 4 bases from V and 15 bases from J, leaving 18 bases between. As DNA, the CDR3 is TGTGCCAGCAGCTCCCCACCGGCAGTTATGATGTTTTTT. This sequence encodes CASSSPPAVMMFF.